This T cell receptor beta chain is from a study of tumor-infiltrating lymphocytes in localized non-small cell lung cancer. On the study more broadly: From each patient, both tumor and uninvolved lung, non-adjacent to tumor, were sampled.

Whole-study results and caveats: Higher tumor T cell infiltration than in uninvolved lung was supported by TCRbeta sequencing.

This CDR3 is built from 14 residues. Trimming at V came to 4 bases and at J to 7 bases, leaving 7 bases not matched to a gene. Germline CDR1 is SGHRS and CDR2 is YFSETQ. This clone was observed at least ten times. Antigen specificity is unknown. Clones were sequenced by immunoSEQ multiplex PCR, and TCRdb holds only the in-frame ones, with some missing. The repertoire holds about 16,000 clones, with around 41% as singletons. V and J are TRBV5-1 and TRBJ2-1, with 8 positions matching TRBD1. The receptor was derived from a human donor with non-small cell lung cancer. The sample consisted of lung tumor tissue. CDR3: CASSDGQGWNEQFF. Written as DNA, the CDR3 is TGCGCCAGCAGCGATGGACAGGGTTGGAATGAGCAGTTCTTC.